This T cell receptor beta chain was retrieved from a study of shared clonotypes between healthy human individuals. Study-level results: Sharing across four donors was highest in naive CD4 (around 5%) and lowest in memory CD8 (approximately 0.4%).

TCRdb's copy holds only in-frame clones and misses some; the assay was immunoSEQ multiplex PCR. The table includes some 2 million clones, roughly 94% detected once. As for this clone: Its target is unknown.

The naive CD8 fraction comprised CD45RO-negative cells positively selected for CCR7 and excluded terminally differentiated effector memory CD45RA+ cells. The sequencing sample was made of naive CD8+ T cells sorted from blood. The clonotype comes from a man aged 18-30 years in good health.

Here the CDR3 reads CASSQAWGSYEQYF. The CDR3 nucleotides are TGTGCCAGCAGCCAAGCTTGGGGCTCCTACGAGCAGTACTTC. The chain links TRBV14 to TRBJ2-7, with D uncertain. CDR3 length: 14 residues. In germline, CDR1 is SGHDN, CDR2 FVKESK. The germline V and J ends were trimmed by 1 base and 0 bases, with 7 bases remaining between them.